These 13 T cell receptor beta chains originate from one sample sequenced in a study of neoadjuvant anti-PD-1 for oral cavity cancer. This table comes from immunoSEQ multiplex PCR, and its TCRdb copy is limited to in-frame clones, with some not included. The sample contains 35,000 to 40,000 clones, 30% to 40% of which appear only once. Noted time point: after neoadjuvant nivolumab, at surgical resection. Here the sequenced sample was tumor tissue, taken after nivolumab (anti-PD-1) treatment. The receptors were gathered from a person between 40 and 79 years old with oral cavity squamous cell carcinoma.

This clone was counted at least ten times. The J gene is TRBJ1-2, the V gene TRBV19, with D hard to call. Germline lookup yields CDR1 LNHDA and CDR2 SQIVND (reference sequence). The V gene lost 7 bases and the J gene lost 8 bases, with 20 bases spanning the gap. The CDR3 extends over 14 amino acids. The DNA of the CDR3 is TGTGCCAGTAAGGCCCGCCCGGACTCGTCGGGCTACACCTTC. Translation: CASKARPDSSGYTF.

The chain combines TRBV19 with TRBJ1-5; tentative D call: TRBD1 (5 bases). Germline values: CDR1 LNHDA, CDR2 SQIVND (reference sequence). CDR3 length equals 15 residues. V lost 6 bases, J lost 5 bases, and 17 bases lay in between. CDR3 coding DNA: TGTGCCAGTAGCGGGACCGCCCGGAGACATCAGCCCCAGCATTTT. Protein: CASSGTARRHQPQHF.

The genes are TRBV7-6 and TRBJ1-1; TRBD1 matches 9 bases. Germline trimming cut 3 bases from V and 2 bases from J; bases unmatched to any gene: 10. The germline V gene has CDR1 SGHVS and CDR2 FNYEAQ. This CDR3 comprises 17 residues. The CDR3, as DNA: TGTGCCAGCAGCTTTTTACCCACAGGGGGCATAAACACTGAAGCTTTCTTT. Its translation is CASSFLPTGGINTEAFF.

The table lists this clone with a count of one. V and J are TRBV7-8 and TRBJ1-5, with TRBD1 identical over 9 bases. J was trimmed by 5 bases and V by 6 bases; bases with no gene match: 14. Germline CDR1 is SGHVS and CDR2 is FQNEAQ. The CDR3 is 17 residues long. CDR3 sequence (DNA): TGTGCCAGCAGTTTTGCGGGACAGGGAAGGTTAGATCAGCCCCAGCATTTT. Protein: CASSFAGQGRLDQPQHF.

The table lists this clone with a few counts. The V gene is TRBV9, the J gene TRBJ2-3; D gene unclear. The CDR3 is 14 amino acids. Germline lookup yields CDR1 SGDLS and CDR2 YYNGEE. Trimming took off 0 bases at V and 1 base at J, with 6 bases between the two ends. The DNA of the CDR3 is TGTGCCAGCAGCGTAGGACCGGGCACAGATACGCAGTATTTT. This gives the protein CASSVGPGTDTQYF.

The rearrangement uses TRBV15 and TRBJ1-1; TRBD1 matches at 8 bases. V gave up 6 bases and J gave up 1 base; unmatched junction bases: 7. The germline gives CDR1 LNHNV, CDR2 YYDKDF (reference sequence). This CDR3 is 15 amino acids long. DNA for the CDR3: TGTGCCACCAGGAACCGACAGGGGACGAACACTGAAGCTTTCTTT. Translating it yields CATRNRQGTNTEAFF.

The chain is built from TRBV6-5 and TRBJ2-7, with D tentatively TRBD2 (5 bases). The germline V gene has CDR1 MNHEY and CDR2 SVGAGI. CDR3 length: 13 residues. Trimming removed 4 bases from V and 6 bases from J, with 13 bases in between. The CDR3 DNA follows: TGTGCCAGCAGTTCTAAGGACTGGGGCGAGCAGTACTTC. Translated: CASSSKDWGEQYF.

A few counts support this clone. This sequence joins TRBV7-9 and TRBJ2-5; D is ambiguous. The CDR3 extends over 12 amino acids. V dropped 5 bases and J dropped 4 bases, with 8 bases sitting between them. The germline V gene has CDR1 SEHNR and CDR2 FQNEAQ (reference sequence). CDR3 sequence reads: CASSLGPETQYF. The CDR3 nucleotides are TGTGCCAGCAGCCTAGGACCAGAGACCCAGTACTTC.

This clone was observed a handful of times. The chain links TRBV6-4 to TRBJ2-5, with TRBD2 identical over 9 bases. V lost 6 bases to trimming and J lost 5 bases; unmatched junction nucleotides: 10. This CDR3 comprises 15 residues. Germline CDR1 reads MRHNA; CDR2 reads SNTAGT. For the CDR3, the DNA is TGTGCCAGCAGCGGCCTGGGACTAGCAGGCGAGACCCAGTACTTC. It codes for CASSGLGLAGETQYF.

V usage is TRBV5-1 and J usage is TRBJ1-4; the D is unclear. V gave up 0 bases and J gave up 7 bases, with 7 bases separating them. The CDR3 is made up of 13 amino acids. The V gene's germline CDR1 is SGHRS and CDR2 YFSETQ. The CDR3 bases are TGCGCCAGCAGCTTGGCCAGGTTTGAAAAACTGTTTTTT. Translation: CASSLARFEKLFF.

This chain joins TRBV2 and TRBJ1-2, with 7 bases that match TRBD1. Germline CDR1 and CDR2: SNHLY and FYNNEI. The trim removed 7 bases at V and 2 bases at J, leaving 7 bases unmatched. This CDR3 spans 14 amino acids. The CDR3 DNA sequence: TGTGCCAGCACGGGACAGAGTAGAAACTATGGCTACACCTTC. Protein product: CASTGQSRNYGYTF.

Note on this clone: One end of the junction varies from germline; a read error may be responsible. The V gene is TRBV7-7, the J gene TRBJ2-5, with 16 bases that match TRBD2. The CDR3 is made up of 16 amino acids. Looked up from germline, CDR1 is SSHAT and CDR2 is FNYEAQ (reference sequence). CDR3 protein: CASRPGLAGGQETQYF. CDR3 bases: TGTGCTAGCAGACCGGGACTAGCGGGGGGGCAAGAGACCCAGTACTTC. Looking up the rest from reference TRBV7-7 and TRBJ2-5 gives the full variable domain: GAGVSQSPRYKVTKRGQDVTLRCDPISSHATLYWYQQALGQGPEFLTYFNYEAQPDKSGLPSDRFSAERPEGSISTLTIQRTEQRDSAMYRCASRPGLAGGQETQYFGPGTRLLVL.

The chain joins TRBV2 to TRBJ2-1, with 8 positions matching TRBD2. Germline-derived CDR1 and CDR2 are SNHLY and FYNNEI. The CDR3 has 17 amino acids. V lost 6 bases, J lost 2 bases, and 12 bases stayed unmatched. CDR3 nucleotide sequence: TGTGCCAGCAGCGACTCGCCTAGCGGGCTCACCTACAATGAGCAGTTCTTC. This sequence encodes CASSDSPSGLTYNEQFF.